This T cell receptor beta chain was observed in a study of control samples from healthy donors and cancer patients. There are 13 residues in the CDR3. Trimming removed 3 bases from V and 5 bases from J, with 13 bases in between. Per the germline V gene, CDR1 is DFQATT and CDR2 is SNEGSKA (reference sequence). The assay was immunoSEQ multiplex PCR, and TCRdb's table has in-frame clones only and misses some. The data contain 40,000 to 55,000 clones, about 87% of them singletons. The clonotype originates from an older woman with lung cancer. Source material: PBMCs. The V call is TRBV20-1, the J call TRBJ2-5; weak D call: TRBD2 (5 bases). CDR3 in DNA: TGCAGTGCTAGTACCAACTGGAGGGAGACCCAGTACTTC. This sequence encodes CSASTNWRETQYF.